A selection of T cell receptor beta chains follows, all from one sample in a study of shared clonotypes between healthy human individuals. Assay used: immunoSEQ multiplex PCR; TCRdb lists only in-frame clones, some missing. Among some 500,000 clones listed, more than 70% were seen once. Sequenced material: PBMCs. These receptor sequences come from a woman between 40 and 55 years old in good health. Some clones in this sample may be carry-over from other donors' samples. Each CDR3 is given with its conserved first and last residue. D genes are given only for firm matches. For some rows the clone size is stated as once, few or many, or as a class when expanded; others skip it.

TRBD1	TRBV5-1	-	TRBJ2-1	CASSLEGQGAAEQFF	TGCGCCAGCAGCTTGGAGGGACAGGGGGCGGCCGAGCAGTTCTTC
-	TRBV6-6	-	TRBJ2-7	CASTHREASSYEQYF	TGTGCCAGCACCCACCGCGAAGCCAGCTCCTACGAGCAGTACTTC
-	TRBV15	-	TRBJ2-2	CATISNAGELFF	TGTGCCACCATCTCCAACGCCGGGGAGCTGTTTTTT
-	TRBV1	-	TRBJ2-1	CTSRYGHNEQFF	TGCACCAGCAGATACGGCCACAATGAGCAGTTCTTC
-	TRBV9	-	TRBJ2-3	CASSALPNTDTQYF	TGTGCCAGCAGCGCGCTCCCCAACACAGATACGCAGTATTTT
TRBD1	TRBV4-2	-	TRBJ1-1	CASSQRRLLGQAPMNTEAFF	TGTGCCAGCAGCCAACGTCGTCTATTAGGACAGGCGCCGATGAACACTGAAGCTTTCTTT
-	TRBV5-4	-	TRBJ2-7	CASTLAGGAGEQYF	TGTGCCAGCACCCTGGCTGGGGGAGCCGGCGAGCAGTACTTC
-	TRBV27	few	TRBJ2-1	CASSFSGEQFF	TGTGCCAGCAGTTTTAGTGGGGAGCAGTTCTTC
TRBD1	TRBV4-3	once	TRBJ1-2	CASSQLPTGGSTLGGYTF	TGCGCCAGCAGCCAACTCCCGACAGGGGGGAGTACCCTGGGTGGCTACACCTTC
-	TRBV5-1	-	TRBJ2-5	CASSLRGQSWETQYF	TGCGCCAGCAGCTTACGCGGACAGTCTTGGGAGACCCAGTACTTC
TRBD1	TRBV6-5	-	TRBJ2-7	CASRGTGGHYEQYF	TGTGCCAGCAGGGGGACAGGTGGACATTACGAGCAGTACTTC
-	TRBV7-2	few	TRBJ2-7	CASSTWASSYEQYF	TGTGCCAGCAGTACGTGGGCTAGTTCCTACGAGCAGTACTTC
-	TRBV25-1	-	TRBJ2-5	CASSGGTKQETQYF	TGCGCCAGCAGTGGGGGGACGAAACAAGAGACCCAGTACTTC
-	TRBV28	-	TRBJ1-2	CASSLSGLGGGYGYTF	TGTGCCAGCAGTTTATCGGGGCTCGGGGGCGGTTACGGCTACACCTTC
-	TRBV30	-	TRBJ2-5	CAWKRGEQLGQETQYF	TGTGCCTGGAAAAGGGGCGAACAGCTAGGCCAAGAGACCCAGTACTTC
-	TRBV4-3	-	TRBJ2-7	CASSQEPGSYEQYF	TGCGCCAGCAGCCAAGAACCGGGCTCCTACGAGCAGTACTTC
TRBD2	TRBV5-1	-	TRBJ2-2	CASSLIPPGLAGEDTGELFF	TGCGCCAGCAGCTTGATTCCCCCGGGACTAGCGGGAGAGGACACCGGGGAGCTGTTTTTT